The entry that follows covers one T cell receptor (beta chain) sequence. Antigen specificity is unknown. This CDR3 spans 13 amino acids. CDR1 and CDR2 from the germline V gene are MGHRA and YSYEKL. The sample belongs to a study of T cells expressing NK-cell markers. Study-wide results and caveats: Dominant NKG2C+ clonotypes were found to form about 1.0-7.5% of CD8+ T cells in six donors.

TCRdb re-called the 5' RACE reads, yielding one record per CDR3 amino acid sequence without DNA. The sample has about 460,000 distinct CDR3 sequences, and its top ten clones hold roughly 1.4%. The chain uses TRBV4-1 and TRBJ2-1; TCRdb's D call, TRBD1, is unchecked because there is no DNA. Sequencing was done on a sample of blood T cells: a sorted CD56 or NKG2C T cell subset, CD4+ or CD8+ T cells, or bulk PBMC T cells (not recorded which). The TCR sequence derives from a woman aged 50 to 60 in good health. The CDR3 protein is CASSQGGYLEQFF.